This T cell receptor (beta chain) derives from a study of blood T cell repertoires in COVID-19. Overall study: Italy, Spain and the United States were the sources of the convalescent and acute COVID-19 samples.

Participants were placed into cohorts based on the clinical history they reported. Symptom resolution, clearance, or two negative PCRs marked donors in Cohort 3 as recovered. The data were produced by immunoSEQ multiplex PCR, yet TCRdb's version contains in-frame clones alone and is incomplete. The table records 390,000 or so clones, about 83% of them present only once. V was pared by 5 bases and J by 1 base, with 9 bases between. CDR3 length equals 13 residues. CDR1 and CDR2 from the germline V gene are SGHRS and YFSETQ. This TCR was recovered from a woman in her fifties or sixties who had recovered from COVID-19. Material: PBMCs or T cells enriched from blood (not recorded which). The rearrangement links TRBV5-1 to TRBJ1-1; D is unresolved. In DNA form, the CDR3 reads TGCGCCAGCAGGGACTGGCAGAACACTGAAGCTTTCTTT. Residues: CASRDWQNTEAFF.